This passage covers 19 T cell receptor beta chains from one sample sequenced in a study of blood T cell repertoires in COVID-19. TCRdb's table, derived via immunoSEQ multiplex PCR, lists solely in-frame clones and lacks some. The sample lists about 82,000 clones, 70% to 90% occurring once. Specimen: peripheral blood. These receptors came from a man aged 80 or over with active or convalescent COVID-19.

The V gene is TRBV6-5, the J gene TRBJ1-2; a possible D gene is TRBD1 (5 bases). This CDR3 has 15 amino acids. CDR1 and CDR2 from the germline V gene are MNHEY and SVGAGI. The V end lost 4 bases, the J end lost 3 bases, and 15 bases lay between the germline ends. CDR3 sequence reads: CASSSGGPPYYGYTF. The CDR3 DNA reads TGTGCCAGCAGTTCCGGGGGACCTCCCTACTATGGCTACACCTTC.

This clone came up a few times. The chain links TRBV11-3 to TRBJ1-3; unclear D gene. The CDR3 extends over 13 amino acids. Germline CDR1 and CDR2: SGHNT and YENEEA. Deletions cut 0 bases from V and 9 bases from J, with 9 bases between. CDR3 nucleotide sequence: TGTGCCAGCAGCTTAGAATATAGAAGCACCATATATTTT. It encodes CASSLEYRSTIYF.

The chain uses TRBV11-2 and TRBJ2-7, with 8 positions matching TRBD1. Unmatched junction bases numbered 2, after V lost 4 bases and J lost 6 bases. This CDR3 is built from 12 residues. The V gene's germline CDR1 is SGHAT and CDR2 FQNNGV. CDR3: CASSSTGAEQYV. Here the CDR3 DNA reads TGTGCCAGCAGCTCGACAGGGGCCGAGCAGTACGTC.

In this sample, this clone turned up a few times. The chain has TRBV2 and TRBJ1-5, with D maybe TRBD1 (6 bases). This CDR3 is built from 14 residues. The V gene's germline CDR1 is SNHLY and CDR2 FYNNEI. Trimming cost V 8 bases and J 7 bases, with 18 bases left between them. The chain's CDR3 is CASRRAGEWQPQHF. The CDR3 region has the DNA TGTGCCAGCCGACGGGCAGGGGAGTGGCAGCCCCAGCATTTT.

The chain combines TRBV2 with TRBJ2-1, with a tentative D call TRBD1 (5 bases). CDR3 size: 13 residues. Trimming stripped 7 bases from V and 6 bases from J, with 13 bases between. Germline V CDR1 and CDR2: SNHLY, FYNNEI. DNA of the CDR3: TGTGCCAGCAAATCAGACAGTTTCAATGAGCAGTTCTTC. Its translation is CASKSDSFNEQFF.

The chain joins TRBV19 to TRBJ2-3; 8 bases agree with TRBD2. With V trimmed by 3 bases and J by 4 bases, 6 bases remained unmatched. This CDR3 is built from 15 residues. Germline CDR1 LNHDA, CDR2 SQIVND (reference sequence). CDR3 bases: TGTGCCAGTAGTATCGGGGGGGCGCGCTCAGATACGCAGTATTTT. It codes for CASSIGGARSDTQYF.

This chain connects TRBV30 to TRBJ2-4, with 7 bases matching TRBD2. J gave up 8 bases and V 1 base, and 11 bases lay outside the gene matches. The V gene's germline CDR1 is GTSNPN and CDR2 SVGIG (reference sequence). The CDR3 spans 15 residues. CDR3 amino acids: CAWSGLAGAGYIQYF. CDR3 DNA: TGTGCCTGGAGTGGTCTTGCGGGAGCCGGATACATTCAGTACTTC. Combining the CDR3 with reference TRBV30 and TRBJ2-4 gives the whole variable domain SQTIHQWPATLVQPVGSPLSLECTVEGTSNPNLYWYRQAAGRGLQLLFYSVGIGQISSEVPQNLSASRPQDRQFILSSKKLLLSDSGFYLCAWSGLAGAGYIQYFGAGTRLSVL.

V is TRBV5-1 and J is TRBJ2-3; 8 nucleotides line up with TRBD1. The germline CDR1 and CDR2 sequences are SGHRS and YFSETQ. CDR3 length: 16 residues. Germline trimming cut 4 bases from V and 6 bases from J; bases unmatched to any gene: 13. CDR3 nucleotides: TGCGCCAGCAGCCCCGGGACAGGCCAGTGGCGGGATACGCAGTATTTT. Its translation: CASSPGTGQWRDTQYF.

This clone was recorded a few times. The chain employs TRBV5-1 and TRBJ1-6, with TRBD1 identical over 9 bases. V lost 4 bases to trimming and J lost 11 bases; unmatched junction nucleotides: 13. CDR3 length: 16 amino acids. Germline V lookup: CDR1 SGHRS, CDR2 YFSETQ. The CDR3 loop is CASSRFSDRGVTPLHF. The CDR3 DNA reads TGCGCCAGCAGCCGCTTCTCGGACAGGGGTGTAACACCCCTCCACTTT.

This chain joins TRBV2 and TRBJ2-1; tentatively, D is TRBD2 (6 bases). V shed 6 bases and J shed 8 bases, with 11 bases lying between them. The germline V gene encodes CDR1 SNHLY and CDR2 FYNNEI. This CDR3 comprises 12 residues. The CDR3 DNA is TGTGCCAGCAGAAAAACGGGGGATGAGCAGTTCTTC. It specifies CASRKTGDEQFF.

The chain joins TRBV5-1 to TRBJ2-3, with 8 bases fitting TRBD2. The germline V gene encodes CDR1 SGHRS and CDR2 YFSETQ. The ends lost 4 bases at V and 5 bases at J; junction bases unmatched: 9. The CDR3 covers 15 residues. The CDR3: CASSPSGRRGDTQYF. In DNA form, the CDR3 reads TGCGCCAGCAGCCCCAGCGGGAGACGCGGAGATACGCAGTATTTT.

The rearrangement uses TRBV7-2 and TRBJ2-6, with 9 bases fitting TRBD2. Germline V gene lookup returns CDR1 SGHTA and CDR2 FQGNSA. CDR3 length: 16 amino acids. Germline trimming cut 7 bases from V and 0 bases from J; bases unmatched to any gene: 4. The CDR3: CASKLAGSSGANVLTF. DNA of the CDR3: TGTGCCAGCAAGCTAGCGGGGAGCTCTGGGGCCAACGTCCTGACTTTC.

This chain uses TRBV7-8 with TRBJ2-1; D remains ambiguous. This CDR3 has 14 amino acids. The germline V and J ends were trimmed by 5 bases and 6 bases, with 14 bases remaining between them. The germline CDR1 and CDR2 sequences are SGHVS and FQNEAQ. CDR3: CASSPAGLPNEQFF. The DNA for the CDR3 is TGTGCCAGCAGCCCAGCCGGTCTACCCAATGAGCAGTTCTTC.

The chain is built from TRBV12-5 and TRBJ1-1, with D perhaps matching TRBD1 (5 bases). Between the trimmed V and J ends, which lost 7 bases and 5 bases, there was a span of 14 bases. The CDR3 is 13 amino acids. Germline V lookup: CDR1 LGHNT, CDR2 FRNRAP. The DNA for the CDR3 is TGTGCTAGTGTCCTGACGGGGGGGACTGAAGCTTTCTTT. Amino acids: CASVLTGGTEAFF. Supplemented by reference TRBV12-5 and TRBJ1-1, the full variable domain reads DARVTQTPRHKVTEMGQEVTMRCQPILGHNTVFWYRQTMMQGLELLAYFRNRAPLDDSGMPKDRFSAEMPDATLATLKIQPSEPRDSAVYFCASVLTGGTEAFFGQGTRLTVV.

The gene calls are TRBV28 and TRBJ2-3; D possibly corresponds to TRBD1 (6 bases). Germline CDR1 MDHEN, CDR2 SYDVKM. The CDR3 loop spans 15 amino acids. V lost 4 bases and J lost 1, with 12 bases in between. CDR3 region: CASSWRQDRTDTQYF. CDR3 sequence (DNA): TGTGCCAGCAGTTGGCGACAGGACCGCACAGATACGCAGTATTTT.

The V and J genes are TRBV7-2 and TRBJ2-3, with D maybe TRBD2 (6 bases). Trimming removed 4 bases from V and 1 base from J, with 9 bases in between. Germline CDR1 reads SGHTA; CDR2 reads FQGNSA. The CDR3 covers 14 residues. CDR3 sequence (DNA): TGTGCCAGCAGCTCGGGACTCCGCACAGATACGCAGTATTTT. This translates into CASSSGLRTDTQYF.

This chain uses TRBV11-2 with TRBJ2-3, with 12 bases that match TRBD2. CDR3 length: 18 residues. V shed 3 bases and J 1 base; nucleotides not matched to a gene: 8. The germline CDR1 and CDR2 sequences are SGHAT and FQNNGV. The CDR3 nucleotides are TGTGCCAGCAGCTTCCCTAGCGGGGGGGCCGGGGGCACAGATACGCAGTATTTT. Protein sequence: CASSFPSGGAGGTDTQYF.

This chain links TRBV30 with TRBJ1-2; D gene uncertain. Trimming cost V 1 base and J 11 bases, with 11 bases left between them. This CDR3 is built from 11 residues. Germline V gives CDR1 GTSNPN, CDR2 SVGIG (reference sequence). The CDR3 loop is CAWSAGAWYTF. In DNA, the CDR3 is TGTGCCTGGAGTGCCGGAGCGTGGTACACCTTC.

The gene calls are TRBV9 and TRBJ1-1, with D possibly TRBD1 on 5 matching bases. Trimming removed 4 bases at V and 1 base at J, with 8 bases between. This CDR3 is 13 amino acids long. CDR1 SGDLS and CDR2 YYNGEE come from the germline V gene. The CDR3 bases are TGTGCCAGCAGCCGTCAGGGGAACACTGAAGCTTTCTTT. It codes for CASSRQGNTEAFF.